The sequence of this T cell receptor beta chain was determined in a study of blood T cell repertoires in COVID-19. The CDR3 is 13 amino acids. Germline loops: CDR1 SQVTM, CDR2 ANQGSEA. Trimming left V 4 bases short and J 4 bases short, with 10 bases between. Here immunoSEQ multiplex PCR was the method, and the copy in TCRdb shows in-frame clones only, minus some. The sample contains more than 120,000 clones, about 85% of which appear only once. J is TRBJ1-4 and V is TRBV29-1, with D tentatively TRBD1 (5 bases). This TCR derives from a human donor with acute or convalescent COVID-19. The donor label of this sample is uncertain. Material: peripheral blood. In nucleotides, the CDR3 is TGCAGCGTTGTTTCGGGGGTTAATGAAAAACTGTTTTTT. This encodes CSVVSGVNEKLFF.